This T cell receptor (beta chain) derives from a study of T cell changes during pregnancy in multiple sclerosis. Repertoires were generated with immunoSEQ multiplex PCR, while TCRdb's copy carries only in-frame clones and drops some. This table has over 50,000 clones, about 90% appearing once. The CDR3 is made up of 14 amino acids. Trimming cost V 5 bases and J 5 bases; bases outside gene matches: 6. CDR1 MNHEY and CDR2 SVGAGI come from the germline V gene. The input for sequencing was peripheral blood, taken in the first trimester of pregnancy. The rearrangement joins TRBV6-5 to TRBJ1-2; TRBD1 agrees at 9 bases. The TCR sequence derives from a female donor with multiple sclerosis, enrolled in a pregnancy study. CDR3 protein: CASSNGTGHYGYTF. CDR3 DNA sequence: TGTGCCAGCAGTAATGGGACAGGGCATTATGGCTACACCTTC.